Listed here are 11 T cell receptor beta chains from one sample, sequenced in a study of identifying expanded T cells in peripheral blood (dated by TCRdb to between 2018 and 2020). The receptor library was made with the immunoSEQ multiplex PCR assay. This is the immuneACCESS table as TCRdb keeps it, with only in-frame sequences that have V and J called. A part of the clones is gone; compared with another copy, unresolved V genes explain less than half, and the rest is unexplained. The sample has approximately 91,000 clones on record, approximately 90% of them singletons. The biggest ten clones account for 4% of the sample. Sequencing was performed on blood. These receptors were obtained from a person aged 18 to 75 in good health.

The chain has TRBV9 and TRBJ1-5, with D maybe TRBD1 (6 bases). Germline-derived CDR1 and CDR2 are SGDLS and YYNGEE. The CDR3 totals 17 residues. V lost 4 bases to trimming and J lost 1 base, with 18 bases between them. CDR3 bases: TGTGCCAGCAGCCCAGGGCCAACCACAGGGAGCAATCAGCCCCAGCATTTT. Protein: CASSPGPTTGSNQPQHF. Based on the CDR3 plus reference TRBV9 and TRBJ1-5, the full variable domain is DSGVTQTPKHLITATGQRVTLRCSPRSGDLSVYWYQQSLDQGLQFLIQYYNGEERAKGNILERFSAQQFPDLHSELNLSSLELGDSALYFCASSPGPTTGSNQPQHFGDGTRLSIL.

The chain links TRBV15 to TRBJ2-7; a weak D match, TRBD1 (5 bases). The germline gives CDR1 LNHNV, CDR2 YYDKDF (reference sequence). Trimming removed 5 bases at V and 2 bases at J, with 16 bases between. This CDR3 is built from 15 residues. For the CDR3, the DNA is TGTGCCACCAGCGGGGTTCGTGGGGCCCCCTACGAGCAGTACTTC. Translated: CATSGVRGAPYEQYF.

The V call is TRBV25-1, the J call TRBJ2-4; TRBD1 aligns across 8 bases. Germline-derived CDR1 and CDR2 are MGHDK and SYGVNS. The J segment lost 0 bases and the V segment lost 3 bases, leaving 10 bases of the junction unmatched. The CDR3 is 18 amino acids. As DNA, the CDR3 is TGTGCCAGCAGTGAGCAGGGGGCGGATTCTATAGCCAAAAACATTCAGTACTTC. Encoded protein: CASSEQGADSIAKNIQYF.

The rearrangement links TRBV10-2 to TRBJ1-2; no definite D call. Trimming took 6 bases from V and 6 from J, leaving 5 bases between them. Germline assignment: CDR1 WSHSY and CDR2 SAAADI. The CDR3 is 10 amino acids. The CDR3 DNA reads TGCGCCAGCAGGGGAAATGGCTACACCTTC. Translated, it gives CASRGNGYTF.

The J gene is TRBJ1-2, the V gene TRBV18; 8 bases map to TRBD1. CDR3 size: 15 residues. Germline V lookup: CDR1 KGHSH, CDR2 LQKENI. V gave up 1 base and J gave up 4 bases; unmatched junction bases: 5. The CDR3 nucleotides read TGTGCCAGCTCACCACTGGACAGGGAGAGCTATGGCTACACCTTC. As protein: CASSPLDRESYGYTF.

J is TRBJ2-2 and V is TRBV28; no reliable D call. Between the trimmed V and J ends, which lost 6 bases and 4 bases, there was a span of 12 bases. CDR1 and CDR2 (germline): MDHEN, SYDVKM. The CDR3 extends over 14 amino acids. CDR3 sequence reads: CASSADIFTGELFF. The CDR3 DNA reads as TGTGCCAGCAGCGCTGACATTTTCACCGGGGAGCTGTTTTTT.

This sequence joins TRBV19 and TRBJ1-4; D ambiguous. The germline V gene encodes CDR1 LNHDA and CDR2 SQIVND (reference sequence). V lost 3 bases to trimming and J lost 3 bases, with 11 bases between them. This CDR3 is 15 amino acids long. The CDR3 loop is CASSMGRGPNEKLFF. For the CDR3, the DNA is TGTGCCAGTAGTATGGGCCGGGGTCCTAATGAAAAACTGTTTTTT.

This sequence joins TRBV9 and TRBJ1-3, with no clear D. The V end was cut by 1 base, the J end by 0 bases, with 8 bases between. CDR1 and CDR2 from the germline V gene are SGDLS and YYNGEE. The CDR3 is 15 residues long. CDR3 loop: CASSVTVSSGNTIYF. The DNA for the CDR3 is TGTGCCAGCAGCGTAACAGTCAGCTCTGGAAACACCATATATTTT.

The chain links TRBV2 to TRBJ2-1; 7 nucleotides match TRBD2. Germline V CDR1 and CDR2: SNHLY, FYNNEI. Trimming took 7 bases from V and 3 from J; bases not matched to a gene: 3. This CDR3 region has 13 residues. The CDR3 spells CASNSGFYNEQFF. CDR3 nucleotides: TGTGCCAGCAATAGCGGGTTCTACAATGAGCAGTTCTTC.

The V call is TRBV9, the J call TRBJ2-1; D possibly corresponds to TRBD2 (6 bases). CDR3 length: 18 amino acids. Trimming removed 0 bases at V and 8 bases at J, with 24 bases between. Germline V gene lookup returns CDR1 SGDLS and CDR2 YYNGEE. In DNA form, the CDR3 reads TGTGCCAGCAGCGTAGACCCCCCCCCAGGGAGGCAAATCCATGAGCAGTTCTTC. Translating gives CASSVDPPPGRQIHEQFF. Complete variable domain (other parts from reference TRBV9 and TRBJ2-1): DSGVTQTPKHLITATGQRVTLRCSPRSGDLSVYWYQQSLDQGLQFLIQYYNGEERAKGNILERFSAQQFPDLHSELNLSSLELGDSALYFCASSVDPPPGRQIHEQFFGPGTRLTVL.

V usage is TRBV9 and J usage is TRBJ2-5; 8 bases line up with TRBD2. In germline, CDR1 is SGDLS, CDR2 YYNGEE. Trimming took 0 bases from V and 5 from J; bases not matched to a gene: 6. CDR3 length equals 15 residues. The DNA for the CDR3 is TGTGCCAGCAGCGTAGGTCCTAGCGGGCGCGAGACCCAGTACTTC. It specifies CASSVGPSGRETQYF. Full variable domain (outside the CDR3, taken from reference TRBV9 and TRBJ2-5): DSGVTQTPKHLITATGQRVTLRCSPRSGDLSVYWYQQSLDQGLQFLIQYYNGEERAKGNILERFSAQQFPDLHSELNLSSLELGDSALYFCASSVGPSGRETQYFGPGTRLLVL.